Below, 15 T cell receptor beta chains from the same sample are listed, as sequenced in a study of T cell responses to AZD1222 COVID-19 vaccine. Sequencing used immunoSEQ multiplex PCR; TCRdb keeps in-frame clones, though not all of them. This sample yields about 140,000 clones, of which almost 95% are seen a single time; about 2.5% belongs to the top ten. The sample here was peripheral blood, taken on day 0 of AZD1222 vaccination. These receptors originate from an adult in good health.

The gene calls are TRBV14 and TRBJ2-7; D gene uncertain. Per germline, CDR1 SGHDN and CDR2 FVKESK. The length of the CDR3 is 13 residues. V dropped 0 bases and J dropped 6 bases, with 9 bases sitting between them. In nucleotides, the CDR3 is TGTGCCAGCAGCCAAGATCTCGCACTCGAGCAGTACTTC. Translating gives CASSQDLALEQYF. Complete variable domain (other parts from reference TRBV14 and TRBJ2-7): EAGVTQFPSHSVIEKGQTVTLRCDPISGHDNLYWYRRVMGKEIKFLLHFVKESKQDESGMPNNRFLAERTGGTYSTLKVQPAELEDSGVYFCASSQDLALEQYFGPGTRLTVT.

The chain links TRBV5-4 to TRBJ1-1; D is ambiguous. The CDR3 consists of 13 residues. The germline V gene has CDR1 SGHNT and CDR2 YYREEE (reference sequence). The V end was cut by 2 bases, the J end by 0 bases, with 5 bases between. The CDR3 DNA sequence: TGTGCCAGCAGCTTTGATTTGAACACTGAAGCTTTCTTT. It specifies CASSFDLNTEAFF. The full variable domain, rest sourced from reference TRBV5-4 and TRBJ1-1, is ETGVTQSPTHLIKTRGQQVTLRCSSQSGHNTVSWYQQALGQGPQFIFQYYREEENGRGNFPPRFSGLQFPNYSSELNVNALELDDSALYLCASSFDLNTEAFFGQGTRLTVV.

J is TRBJ2-7 and V is TRBV28; TRBD2 agrees at 7 bases. Germline CDR1 is MDHEN and CDR2 is SYDVKM. The CDR3 is made up of 14 amino acids. Unmatched junction bases numbered 9, after V lost 7 bases and J lost 3 bases. As DNA, the CDR3 is TGTGCCAGCACTCGGGGGGTAGCGGTCTACGAGCAGTACTTC. Protein: CASTRGVAVYEQYF. Filled out from reference TRBV28 and TRBJ2-7, the complete variable domain reads DVKVTQSSRYLVKRTGEKVFLECVQDMDHENMFWYRQDPGLGLRLIYFSYDVKMKEKGDIPEGYSVSREKKERFSLILESASTNQTSMYLCASTRGVAVYEQYFGPGTRLTVT.

The gene calls are TRBV2 and TRBJ2-1; TRBD2 matches at 14 bases. CDR1 and CDR2 from the germline V gene are SNHLY and FYNNEI. The CDR3 sequence is 16 residues long. Trimming took 6 bases from V and 7 from J; bases not matched to a gene: 8. CDR3 region: CASRAGTSGSGNEQFF. Written as DNA, the CDR3 is TGTGCCAGCAGAGCTGGGACTAGCGGGAGTGGGAATGAGCAGTTCTTC.

The chain has TRBV7-9 and TRBJ2-2, with 11 bases matching TRBD1. The CDR3 is 17 residues long. Trimming cost V 6 bases and J 6 bases; bases outside gene matches: 12. Germline V gives CDR1 SEHNR, CDR2 FQNEAQ (reference sequence). CDR3 loop: CASSPRRTGGIPGELFF. The DNA of the CDR3 is TGTGCCAGCAGTCCCAGGCGGACAGGGGGCATACCCGGGGAGCTGTTTTTT.

The rearrangement joins TRBV28 to TRBJ2-3; D gene uncertain. The CDR3 length is 13 residues. The V gene's germline CDR1 is MDHEN and CDR2 SYDVKM. V dropped 1 base and J dropped 8 bases, with 10 bases sitting between them. This CDR3 is CASSLSRVATQYF. The CDR3 nucleotides read TGTGCCAGCAGTTTATCTAGGGTAGCTACGCAGTATTTT.

The J gene is TRBJ2-7, the V gene TRBV12-3 or TRBV12-4; tentatively, D is TRBD1 or TRBD2 (5 bases each). The V end lost 5 bases, the J end lost 3 bases, and 11 bases lay between the germline ends. The CDR3 is 13 residues long. The CDR3 here is CASSLGTDYEQYF. Written as DNA, the CDR3 is TGTGCCAGCAGTCTCGGGACGGACTACGAGCAGTACTTC.

The chain links TRBV7-2 to TRBJ2-1; TRBD2 matches at 11 bases. Germline V lookup: CDR1 SGHTA, CDR2 FQGNSA. The CDR3 covers 16 residues. V was pared by 1 base and J by 4 bases, with 3 bases of the junction left unmatched. CDR3 coding DNA: TGTGCCAGCAGCTTAGGAATAGCGGGGGGGTACAATGAGCAGTTCTTC. Translated: CASSLGIAGGYNEQFF.

The rearrangement links TRBV6-5 to TRBJ2-7; no clear D. The CDR3 runs 14 residues. CDR1 is MNHEY, CDR2 SVGAGI, per germline. The V end was cut by 5 bases, the J end by 3 bases, with 14 bases between. The CDR3 spells CASSREESLYEQYF. For the CDR3, the DNA is TGTGCCAGCAGTAGAGAAGAATCTCTCTACGAGCAGTACTTC.

The J gene is TRBJ1-6, the V gene TRBV19; 8 nucleotides line up with TRBD1. The CDR3 has 14 residues. With V trimmed by 5 bases and J by 9 bases, 6 bases remained unmatched. CDR1 and CDR2 from the germline V gene are LNHDA and SQIVND (reference sequence). Here the CDR3 reads CASSAGQGGSPLHF. In DNA form, the CDR3 reads TGTGCCAGTAGTGCCGGACAGGGAGGTTCACCCCTCCACTTT.

V usage is TRBV11-2 and J usage is TRBJ1-6; no reliable D call. The germline gives CDR1 SGHAT, CDR2 FQNNGV. CDR3 length: 13 residues. The V end was cut by 0 bases, the J end by 7 bases, with 4 bases between. In nucleotides, the CDR3 is TGTGCCAGCAGCTTAGAAACGAATTCACCCCTCCACTTT. This encodes CASSLETNSPLHF.

The chain is built from TRBV27 and TRBJ2-1, with D possibly matching TRBD2 (6 bases). CDR1 and CDR2 (germline): MNHEY, SMNVEV (reference sequence). Deletions cut 8 bases from V and 4 bases from J, with 21 bases between. This CDR3 has 16 residues. Here the CDR3 reads CASRWGGVAAYNEQFF. In nucleotides, the CDR3 is TGTGCCAGCCGGTGGGGCGGGGTAGCGGCTTACAATGAGCAGTTCTTC.

V usage is TRBV2 and J usage is TRBJ1-2; a possible D gene is TRBD1 (5 bases). Trimming shortened V by 7 bases and J by 5 bases, and 17 bases separated the two germline ends. CDR1 SNHLY and CDR2 FYNNEI come from the germline V gene. CDR3 length: 14 amino acids. CDR3 in DNA: TGTGCCAGCACCCCGGAGGGGCGCGGTTATGGCTACACCTTC. Encoded protein: CASTPEGRGYGYTF.

This clone was seen only once. The V gene is TRBV9, the J gene TRBJ1-3; the D gene is possibly TRBD1 (5 bases). This CDR3 spans 18 amino acids. V dropped 3 bases and J dropped 2 bases, with 21 bases sitting between them. Germline CDR1 and CDR2: SGDLS and YYNGEE. CDR3 in DNA: TGTGCCAGCAGCGCTGAGGGGCCCCGAGCGGGAACTGGAAACACCATATATTTT. As protein: CASSAEGPRAGTGNTIYF.

V gene TRBV9 combines with J gene TRBJ1-2; no clear D. In germline, CDR1 is SGDLS, CDR2 YYNGEE. The CDR3 covers 11 residues. With 3 bases removed from V and 8 bases from J, the gap between germline ends came to 8 bases. Here the CDR3 DNA reads TGTGCCAGCAGCGGGAACGAGGGCTACACCTTC. This gives the protein CASSGNEGYTF.